One sample yielded the 4 T cell receptor beta chains listed below, sequenced in a study of cytomegalovirus exposure and HLA in healthy donors. This PCR relied on a set of 60 Vbeta primers and 13 Jbeta primers. Sequencing used immunoSEQ multiplex PCR; TCRdb keeps in-frame clones, though not all of them. The sample lists about 190,000 clones; around 79% were seen once. Material for sequencing was PBMCs. These receptor sequences come from a woman between 18 and 30 years old in good health and CMV-seronegative.

This chain joins TRBV28 and TRBJ2-7, with D tentatively TRBD1 (7 bases). The V gene's germline CDR1 is MDHEN and CDR2 SYDVKM. This CDR3 has 14 amino acids. Trimming stripped 6 bases from V and 3 bases from J, with 15 bases between. Here the CDR3 reads CASSRQGLFYEQYF. In DNA form, the CDR3 reads TGTGCCAGCAGCCGACAGGGACTTTTCTACGAGCAGTACTTC.

This CDR3 reads CASSVGGLAYNEQFF. CDR3 coding DNA: TGTGCCAGCAGCGTAGGGGGCCTCGCCTACAATGAGCAGTTCTTC. This sequence joins TRBV9 and TRBJ2-1; the D gene is possibly TRBD1 (5 bases). This CDR3 has 15 amino acids. Between the trimmed V and J ends, which lost 0 bases and 2 bases, there was a span of 9 bases. The germline V gene encodes CDR1 SGDLS and CDR2 YYNGEE.

The V and J genes are TRBV7-3 and TRBJ2-7; 8 bases agree with TRBD1. V lost 5 bases to trimming and J lost 3 bases; unmatched junction nucleotides: 9. The CDR3 spans 15 residues. The germline V gene encodes CDR1 SGHTA and CDR2 FQGTGA. The CDR3 loop is CASSDPPTGVYEQYF. The CDR3 DNA sequence: TGTGCCAGCAGCGACCCGCCGACAGGGGTCTACGAGCAGTACTTC. Filled out from reference TRBV7-3 and TRBJ2-7, the complete variable domain reads GAGVSQTPSNKVTEKGKYVELRCDPISGHTALYWYRQSLGQGPEFLIYFQGTGAADDSGLPNDRFFAVRPEGSVSTLKIQRTERGDSAVYLCASSDPPTGVYEQYFGPGTRLTVT.

This clone appeared a few times. The rearrangement joins TRBV5-6 to TRBJ2-2; perhaps TRBD2 as D (6 bases). The V and J ends lost 2 bases and 7 bases respectively, with 12 bases between them. The CDR3 length is 14 residues. Looked up from germline, CDR1 is SGHDT and CDR2 is YYEEEE. Here the CDR3 reads CASSLPSVGGELFF. The CDR3 nucleotides read TGTGCCAGCAGCTTACCTAGCGTGGGCGGGGAGCTGTTTTTT.